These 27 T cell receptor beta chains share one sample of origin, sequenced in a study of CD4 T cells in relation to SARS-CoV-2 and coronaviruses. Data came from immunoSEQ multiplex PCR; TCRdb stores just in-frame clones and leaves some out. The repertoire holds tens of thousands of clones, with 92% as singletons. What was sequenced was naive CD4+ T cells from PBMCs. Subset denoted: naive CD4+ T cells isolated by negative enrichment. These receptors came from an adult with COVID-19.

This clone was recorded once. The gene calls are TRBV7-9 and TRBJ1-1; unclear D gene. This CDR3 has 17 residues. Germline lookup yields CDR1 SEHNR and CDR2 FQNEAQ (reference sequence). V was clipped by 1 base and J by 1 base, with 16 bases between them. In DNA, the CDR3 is TGTGCCAGCAGCTTAGAACCGAACACCCGGAAGAACACTGAAGCTTTCTTT. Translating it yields CASSLEPNTRKNTEAFF.

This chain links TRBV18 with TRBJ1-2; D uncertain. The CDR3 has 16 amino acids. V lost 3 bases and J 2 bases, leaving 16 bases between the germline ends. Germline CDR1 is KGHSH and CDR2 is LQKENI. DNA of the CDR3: TGTGCCAGCTCACCCCTGCCATCCGAGGTAAACTATGGCTACACCTTC. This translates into CASSPLPSEVNYGYTF. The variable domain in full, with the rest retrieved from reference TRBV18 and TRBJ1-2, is NAGVMQNPRHLVRRRGQEARLRCSPMKGHSHVYWYRQLPEEGLKFMVYLQKENIIDESGMPKERFSAEFPKEGPSILRIQQVVRGDSAAYFCASSPLPSEVNYGYTFGSGTRLTVV.

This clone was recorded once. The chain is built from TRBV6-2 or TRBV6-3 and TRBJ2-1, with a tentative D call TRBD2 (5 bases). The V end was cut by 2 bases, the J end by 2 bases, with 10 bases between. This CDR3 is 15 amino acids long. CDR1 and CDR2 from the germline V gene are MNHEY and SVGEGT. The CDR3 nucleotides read TGTGCCAGCAGTTACGAGAGGGTAACCTACAATGAGCAGTTCTTC. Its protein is CASSYERVTYNEQFF.

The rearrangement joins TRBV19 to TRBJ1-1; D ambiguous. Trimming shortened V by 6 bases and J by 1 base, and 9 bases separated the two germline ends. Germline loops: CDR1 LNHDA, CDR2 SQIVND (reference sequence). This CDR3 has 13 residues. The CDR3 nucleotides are TGTGCCAGTAGAGAGAAGTGGAACACTGAAGCTTTCTTT. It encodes CASREKWNTEAFF.

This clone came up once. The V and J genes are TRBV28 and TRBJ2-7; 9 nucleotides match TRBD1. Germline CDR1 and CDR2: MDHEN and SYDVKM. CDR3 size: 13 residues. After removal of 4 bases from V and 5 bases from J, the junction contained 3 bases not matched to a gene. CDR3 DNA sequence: TGTGCCAGCAGTTGGACAGGGGATCACGAGCAGTACTTC. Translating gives CASSWTGDHEQYF. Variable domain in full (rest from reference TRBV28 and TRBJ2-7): DVKVTQSSRYLVKRTGEKVFLECVQDMDHENMFWYRQDPGLGLRLIYFSYDVKMKEKGDIPEGYSVSREKKERFSLILESASTNQTSMYLCASSWTGDHEQYFGPGTRLTVT.

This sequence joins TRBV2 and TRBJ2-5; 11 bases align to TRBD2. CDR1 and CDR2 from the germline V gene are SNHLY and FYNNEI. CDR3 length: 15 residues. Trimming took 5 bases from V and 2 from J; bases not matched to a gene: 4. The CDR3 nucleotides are TGTGCCAGCAGTAAGACTAGCGGGAATCAAGAGACCCAGTACTTC. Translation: CASSKTSGNQETQYF.

CDR3 amino acids: CASSHYGFNYGYTF. CDR3 in DNA: TGTGCCAGCAGTCACTACGGATTTAACTATGGCTACACCTTC. J is TRBJ1-2 and V is TRBV6-5, with D uncertain. V gave up 5 bases and J gave up 1 base, with 11 bases separating them. Germline V CDR1 and CDR2: MNHEY, SVGAGI. This CDR3 is 14 amino acids long.

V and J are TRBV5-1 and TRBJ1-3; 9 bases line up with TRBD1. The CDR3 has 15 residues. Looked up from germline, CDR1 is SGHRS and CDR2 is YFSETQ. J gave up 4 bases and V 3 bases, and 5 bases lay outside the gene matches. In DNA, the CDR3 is TGCGCCAGCAGCTCAAACAGGGGGCGAGGAAACACCATATATTTT. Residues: CASSSNRGRGNTIYF.

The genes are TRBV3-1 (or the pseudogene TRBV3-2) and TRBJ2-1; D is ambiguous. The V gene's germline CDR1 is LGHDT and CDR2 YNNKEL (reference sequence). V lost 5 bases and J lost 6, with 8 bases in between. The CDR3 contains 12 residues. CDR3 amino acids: CASSKYSNEQFF. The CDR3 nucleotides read TGTGCCAGCAGCAAATATTCCAATGAGCAGTTCTTC.

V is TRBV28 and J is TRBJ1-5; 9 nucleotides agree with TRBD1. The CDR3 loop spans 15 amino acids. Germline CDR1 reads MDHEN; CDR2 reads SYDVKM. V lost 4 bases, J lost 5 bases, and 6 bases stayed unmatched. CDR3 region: CASSWGQGIYQPQHF. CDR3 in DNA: TGTGCCAGCAGTTGGGGACAGGGAATTTATCAGCCCCAGCATTTT.

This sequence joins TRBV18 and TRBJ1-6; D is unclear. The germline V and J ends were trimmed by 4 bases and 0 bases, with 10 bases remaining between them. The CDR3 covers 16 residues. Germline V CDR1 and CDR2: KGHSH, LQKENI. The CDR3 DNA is TGTGCCAGCTCACGGACGGAGAGCTCCTATAATTCACCCCTCCACTTT. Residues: CASSRTESSYNSPLHF.

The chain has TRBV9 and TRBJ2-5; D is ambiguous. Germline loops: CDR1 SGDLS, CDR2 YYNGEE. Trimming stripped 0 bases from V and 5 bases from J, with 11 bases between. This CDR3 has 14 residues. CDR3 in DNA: TGTGCCAGCAGCGTAGGACCCCTTCGGGAGACCCAGTACTTC. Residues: CASSVGPLRETQYF.

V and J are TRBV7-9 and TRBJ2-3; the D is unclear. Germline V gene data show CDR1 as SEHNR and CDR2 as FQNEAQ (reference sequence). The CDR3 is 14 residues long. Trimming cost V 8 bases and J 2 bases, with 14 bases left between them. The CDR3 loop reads CASGARATTDTQYF. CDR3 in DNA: TGTGCCAGCGGAGCTCGGGCCACCACAGATACGCAGTATTTT. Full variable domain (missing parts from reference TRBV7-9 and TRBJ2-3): DTGVSQNPRHKITKRGQNVTFRCDPISEHNRLYWYRQTLGQGPEFLTYFQNEAQLEKSRLLSDRFSAERPKGSFSTLEIQRTEQGDSAMYLCASGARATTDTQYFGPGTRLTVL.

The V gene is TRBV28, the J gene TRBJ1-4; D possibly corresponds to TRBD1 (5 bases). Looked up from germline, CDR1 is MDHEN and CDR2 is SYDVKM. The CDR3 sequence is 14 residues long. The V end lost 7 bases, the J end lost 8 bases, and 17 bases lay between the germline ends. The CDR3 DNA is TGTGCCAGCACCATAGAGGACACCGGGGAAAAACTGTTTTTT. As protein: CASTIEDTGEKLFF.

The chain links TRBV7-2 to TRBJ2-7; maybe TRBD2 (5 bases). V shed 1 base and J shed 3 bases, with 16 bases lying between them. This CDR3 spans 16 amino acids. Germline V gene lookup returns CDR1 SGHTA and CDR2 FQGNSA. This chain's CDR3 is CASSLVLGTGSYEQYF. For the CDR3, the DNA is TGTGCCAGCAGCTTAGTCCTAGGAACGGGGAGCTACGAGCAGTACTTC.

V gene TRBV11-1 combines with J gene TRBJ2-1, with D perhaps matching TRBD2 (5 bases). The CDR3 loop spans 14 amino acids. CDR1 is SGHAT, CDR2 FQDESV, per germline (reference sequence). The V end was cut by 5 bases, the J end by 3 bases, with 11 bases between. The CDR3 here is CASSLPRDYNEQFF. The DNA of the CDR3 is TGTGCCAGCAGCCTGCCCCGGGACTACAATGAGCAGTTCTTC. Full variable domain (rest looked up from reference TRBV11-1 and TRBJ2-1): EAEVAQSPRYKITEKSQAVAFWCDPISGHATLYWYRQILGQGPELLVQFQDESVVDDSQLPKDRFSAERLKGVDSTLKIQPAELGDSAMYLCASSLPRDYNEQFFGPGTRLTVL.

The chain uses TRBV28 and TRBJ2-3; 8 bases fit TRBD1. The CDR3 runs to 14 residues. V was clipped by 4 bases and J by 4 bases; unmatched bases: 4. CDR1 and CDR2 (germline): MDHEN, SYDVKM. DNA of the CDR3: TGTGCCAGCAGTTCCGGACAGGGATCAGATACGCAGTATTTT. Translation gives CASSSGQGSDTQYF.

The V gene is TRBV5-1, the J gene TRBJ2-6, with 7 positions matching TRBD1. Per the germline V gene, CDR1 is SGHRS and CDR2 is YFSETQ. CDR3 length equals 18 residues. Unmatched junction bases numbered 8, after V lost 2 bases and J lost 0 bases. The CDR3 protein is CASSLRGPPLSGANVLTF. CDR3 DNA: TGCGCCAGCAGCTTAAGGGGGCCCCCCCTCTCTGGGGCCAACGTCCTGACTTTC.

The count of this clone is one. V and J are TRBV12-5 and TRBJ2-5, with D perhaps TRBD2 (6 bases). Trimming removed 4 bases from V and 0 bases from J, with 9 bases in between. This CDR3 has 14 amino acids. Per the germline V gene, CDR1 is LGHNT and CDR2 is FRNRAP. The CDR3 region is CASGSGEYQETQYF. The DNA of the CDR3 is TGTGCTAGTGGTTCGGGGGAATACCAAGAGACCCAGTACTTC.

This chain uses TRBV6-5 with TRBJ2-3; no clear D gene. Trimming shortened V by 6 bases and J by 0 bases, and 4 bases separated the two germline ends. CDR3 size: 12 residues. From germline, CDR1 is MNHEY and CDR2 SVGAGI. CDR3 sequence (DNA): TGTGCCAGCAGGGAGAGCACAGATACGCAGTATTTT. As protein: CASRESTDTQYF.

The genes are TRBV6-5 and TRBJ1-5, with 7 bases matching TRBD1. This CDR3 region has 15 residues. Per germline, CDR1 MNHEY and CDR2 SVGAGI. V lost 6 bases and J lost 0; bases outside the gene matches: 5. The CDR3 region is CASSRDRYSNQPQHF. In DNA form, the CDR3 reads TGTGCCAGCAGCCGGGACAGATATAGCAATCAGCCCCAGCATTTT.

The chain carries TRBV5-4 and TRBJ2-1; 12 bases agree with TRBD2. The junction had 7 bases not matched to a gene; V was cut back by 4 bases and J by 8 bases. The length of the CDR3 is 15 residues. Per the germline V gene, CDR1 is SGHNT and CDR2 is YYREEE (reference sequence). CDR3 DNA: TGTGCCAGCAGCCTGACTAGCGGGAGTGTCGATGAGCAGTTCTTC. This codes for CASSLTSGSVDEQFF.

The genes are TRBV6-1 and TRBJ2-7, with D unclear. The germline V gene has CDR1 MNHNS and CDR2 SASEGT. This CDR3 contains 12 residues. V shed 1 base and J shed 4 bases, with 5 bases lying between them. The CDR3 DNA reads TGTGCCAGCAGTGAAGTGGGGTACGAGCAGTACTTC. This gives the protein CASSEVGYEQYF.

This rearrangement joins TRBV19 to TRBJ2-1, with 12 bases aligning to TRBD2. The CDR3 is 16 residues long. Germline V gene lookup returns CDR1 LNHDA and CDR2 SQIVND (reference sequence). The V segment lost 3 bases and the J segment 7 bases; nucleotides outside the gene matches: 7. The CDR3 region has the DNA TGTGCCAGTAGTATCAGCGGGACTAGCGGGTTAAATGAGCAGTTCTTC. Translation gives CASSISGTSGLNEQFF. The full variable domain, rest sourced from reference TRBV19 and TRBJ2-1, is DGGITQSPKYLFRKEGQNVTLSCEQNLNHDAMYWYRQDPGQGLRLIYYSQIVNDFQKGDIAEGYSVSREKKESFPLTVTSAQKNPTAFYLCASSISGTSGLNEQFFGPGTRLTVL.

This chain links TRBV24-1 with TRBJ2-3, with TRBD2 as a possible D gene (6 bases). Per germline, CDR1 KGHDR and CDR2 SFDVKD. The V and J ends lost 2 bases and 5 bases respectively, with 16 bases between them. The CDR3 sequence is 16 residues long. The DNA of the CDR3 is TGTGCCACCAGTGATTCCCCGGGGGTTCTGGAAGATACGCAGTATTTT. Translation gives CATSDSPGVLEDTQYF.

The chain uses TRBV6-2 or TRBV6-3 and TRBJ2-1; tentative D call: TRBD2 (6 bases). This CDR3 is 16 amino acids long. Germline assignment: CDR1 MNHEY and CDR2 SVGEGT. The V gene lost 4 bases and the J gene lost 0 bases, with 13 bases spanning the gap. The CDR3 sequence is CASSLLAVRSYNEQFF. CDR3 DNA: TGTGCCAGCAGTTTATTAGCGGTCCGCTCCTACAATGAGCAGTTCTTC.

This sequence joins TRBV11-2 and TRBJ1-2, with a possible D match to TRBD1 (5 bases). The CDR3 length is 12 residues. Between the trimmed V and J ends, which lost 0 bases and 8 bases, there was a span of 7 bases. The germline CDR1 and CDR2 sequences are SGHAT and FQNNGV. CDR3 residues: CASSLDRVGYTF. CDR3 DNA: TGTGCCAGCAGCTTAGACAGGGTCGGCTACACCTTC.